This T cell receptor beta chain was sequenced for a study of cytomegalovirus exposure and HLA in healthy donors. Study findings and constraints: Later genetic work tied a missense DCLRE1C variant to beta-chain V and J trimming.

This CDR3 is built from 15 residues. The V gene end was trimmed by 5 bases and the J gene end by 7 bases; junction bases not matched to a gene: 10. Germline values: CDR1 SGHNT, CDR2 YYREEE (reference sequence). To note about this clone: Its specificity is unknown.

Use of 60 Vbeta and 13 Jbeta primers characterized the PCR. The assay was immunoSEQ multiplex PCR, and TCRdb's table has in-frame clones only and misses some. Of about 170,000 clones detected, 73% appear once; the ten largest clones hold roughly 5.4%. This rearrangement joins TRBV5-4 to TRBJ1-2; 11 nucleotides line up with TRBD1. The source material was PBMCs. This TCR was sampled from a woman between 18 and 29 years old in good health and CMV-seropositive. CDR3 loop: CASRLLGQGAVGYTF. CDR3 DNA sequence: TGTGCCAGCAGACTGCTTGGACAGGGGGCGGTTGGCTACACCTTC. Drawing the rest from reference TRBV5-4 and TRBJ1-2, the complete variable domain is ETGVTQSPTHLIKTRGQQVTLRCSSQSGHNTVSWYQQALGQGPQFIFQYYREEENGRGNFPPRFSGLQFPNYSSELNVNALELDDSALYLCASRLLGQGAVGYTFGSGTRLTVV.